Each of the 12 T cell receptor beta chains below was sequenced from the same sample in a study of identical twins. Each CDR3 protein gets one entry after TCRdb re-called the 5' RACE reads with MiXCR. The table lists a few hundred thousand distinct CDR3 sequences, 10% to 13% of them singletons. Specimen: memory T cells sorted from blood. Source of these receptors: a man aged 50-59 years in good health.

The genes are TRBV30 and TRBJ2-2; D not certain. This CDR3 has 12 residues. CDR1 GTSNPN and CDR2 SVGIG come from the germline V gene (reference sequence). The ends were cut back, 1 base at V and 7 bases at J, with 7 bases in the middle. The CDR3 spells CAWSEIIGELFF. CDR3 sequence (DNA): TGTGCCTGGAGTGAGATTATCGGGGAGCTGTTTTTT.

CDR3: CASSGGVRDTQYF. DNA for the CDR3: TGTGCCAGCAGCGGGGGGGTCAGGGATACGCAGTATTTT. The chain is built from TRBV9 and TRBJ2-3, with D possibly being TRBD2 (6 bases). Per germline, CDR1 SGDLS and CDR2 YYNGEE. CDR3 size: 13 residues. With 3 bases removed from V and 6 bases from J, the gap between germline ends came to 11 bases.

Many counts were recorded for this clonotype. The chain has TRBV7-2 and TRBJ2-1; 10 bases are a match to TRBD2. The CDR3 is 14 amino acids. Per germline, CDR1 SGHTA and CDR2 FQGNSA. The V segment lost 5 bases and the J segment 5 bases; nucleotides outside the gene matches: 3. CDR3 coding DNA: TGTGCCAGCAGCCGGACTAGCGGAAACAATGAGCAGTTCTTC. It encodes CASSRTSGNNEQFF.

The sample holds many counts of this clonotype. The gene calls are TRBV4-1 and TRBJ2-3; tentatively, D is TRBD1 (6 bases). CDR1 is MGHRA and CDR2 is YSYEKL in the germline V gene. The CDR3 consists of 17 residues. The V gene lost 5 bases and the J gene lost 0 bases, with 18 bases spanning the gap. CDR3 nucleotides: TGCGCCAGCAGCAAATTCATAGGACAGCCTAGCACAGATACGCAGTATTTT. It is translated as CASSKFIGQPSTDTQYF.

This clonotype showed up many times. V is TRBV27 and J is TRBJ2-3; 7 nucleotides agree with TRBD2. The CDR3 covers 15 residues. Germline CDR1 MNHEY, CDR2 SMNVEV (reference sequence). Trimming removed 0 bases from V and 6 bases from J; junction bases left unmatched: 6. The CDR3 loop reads CASSLSGGPLDTQYF. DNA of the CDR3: TGTGCCAGCAGTTTATCGGGAGGGCCGCTGGATACGCAGTATTTT.

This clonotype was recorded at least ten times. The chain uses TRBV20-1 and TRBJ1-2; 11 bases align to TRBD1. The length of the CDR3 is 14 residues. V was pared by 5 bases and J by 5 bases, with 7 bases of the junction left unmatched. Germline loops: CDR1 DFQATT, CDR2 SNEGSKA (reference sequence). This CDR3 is CSAPPGTGGYGYTF. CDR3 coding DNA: TGCAGTGCTCCTCCCGGGACAGGGGGTTATGGCTACACCTTC.

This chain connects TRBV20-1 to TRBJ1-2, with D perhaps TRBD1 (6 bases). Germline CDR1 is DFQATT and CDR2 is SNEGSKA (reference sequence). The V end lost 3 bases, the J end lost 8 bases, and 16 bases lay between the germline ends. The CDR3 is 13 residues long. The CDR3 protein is CSASRGGTQGYTF. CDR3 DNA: TGCAGTGCTAGTCGAGGGGGGACACAGGGCTACACCTTC.

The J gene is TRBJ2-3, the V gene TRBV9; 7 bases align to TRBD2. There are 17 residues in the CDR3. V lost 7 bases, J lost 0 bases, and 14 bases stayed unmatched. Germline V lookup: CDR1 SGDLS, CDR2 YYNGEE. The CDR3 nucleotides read TGTGCCAGCTCAACCTGGGCTAGCGGAACTAGCACAGATACGCAGTATTTT. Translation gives CASSTWASGTSTDTQYF.

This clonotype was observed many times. CDR3 bases: TGCGCCAGCAGCTTGGAGGGGGCGCGGGAGCAGTACTTC. Translating gives CASSLEGAREQYF. The gene calls are TRBV5-1 and TRBJ2-7; TRBD1 matches 7 bases. The CDR3 spans 13 residues. J was trimmed by 7 bases and V by 0 bases; bases with no gene match: 4. The germline V gene has CDR1 SGHRS and CDR2 YFSETQ.

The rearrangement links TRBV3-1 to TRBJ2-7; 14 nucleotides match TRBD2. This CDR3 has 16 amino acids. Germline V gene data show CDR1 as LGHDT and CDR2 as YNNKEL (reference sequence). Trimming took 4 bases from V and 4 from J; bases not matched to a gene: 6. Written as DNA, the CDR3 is TGTGCCAGCAGCCTGACCTGGACTAGCGGGAGGTACGAGCAGTACTTC. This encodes CASSLTWTSGRYEQYF.

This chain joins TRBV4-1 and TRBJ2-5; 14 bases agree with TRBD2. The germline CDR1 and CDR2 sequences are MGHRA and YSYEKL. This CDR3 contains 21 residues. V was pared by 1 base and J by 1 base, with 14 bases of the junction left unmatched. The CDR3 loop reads CASSQGGRSGLAGVGQETQYF. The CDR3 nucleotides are TGCGCCAGCAGCCAAGGTGGTCGGTCGGGACTAGCGGGAGTGGGCCAAGAGACCCAGTACTTC.

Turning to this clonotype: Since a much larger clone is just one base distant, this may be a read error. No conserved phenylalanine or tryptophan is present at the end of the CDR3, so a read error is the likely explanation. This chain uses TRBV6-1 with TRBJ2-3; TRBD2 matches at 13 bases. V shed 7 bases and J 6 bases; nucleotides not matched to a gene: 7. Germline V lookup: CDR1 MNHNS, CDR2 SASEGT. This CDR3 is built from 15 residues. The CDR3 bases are TGTGCCAGCATCCGGACTAGCGGGGGTTTGGATACGCAGTATCTT. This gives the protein CASIRTSGGLDTQYL.